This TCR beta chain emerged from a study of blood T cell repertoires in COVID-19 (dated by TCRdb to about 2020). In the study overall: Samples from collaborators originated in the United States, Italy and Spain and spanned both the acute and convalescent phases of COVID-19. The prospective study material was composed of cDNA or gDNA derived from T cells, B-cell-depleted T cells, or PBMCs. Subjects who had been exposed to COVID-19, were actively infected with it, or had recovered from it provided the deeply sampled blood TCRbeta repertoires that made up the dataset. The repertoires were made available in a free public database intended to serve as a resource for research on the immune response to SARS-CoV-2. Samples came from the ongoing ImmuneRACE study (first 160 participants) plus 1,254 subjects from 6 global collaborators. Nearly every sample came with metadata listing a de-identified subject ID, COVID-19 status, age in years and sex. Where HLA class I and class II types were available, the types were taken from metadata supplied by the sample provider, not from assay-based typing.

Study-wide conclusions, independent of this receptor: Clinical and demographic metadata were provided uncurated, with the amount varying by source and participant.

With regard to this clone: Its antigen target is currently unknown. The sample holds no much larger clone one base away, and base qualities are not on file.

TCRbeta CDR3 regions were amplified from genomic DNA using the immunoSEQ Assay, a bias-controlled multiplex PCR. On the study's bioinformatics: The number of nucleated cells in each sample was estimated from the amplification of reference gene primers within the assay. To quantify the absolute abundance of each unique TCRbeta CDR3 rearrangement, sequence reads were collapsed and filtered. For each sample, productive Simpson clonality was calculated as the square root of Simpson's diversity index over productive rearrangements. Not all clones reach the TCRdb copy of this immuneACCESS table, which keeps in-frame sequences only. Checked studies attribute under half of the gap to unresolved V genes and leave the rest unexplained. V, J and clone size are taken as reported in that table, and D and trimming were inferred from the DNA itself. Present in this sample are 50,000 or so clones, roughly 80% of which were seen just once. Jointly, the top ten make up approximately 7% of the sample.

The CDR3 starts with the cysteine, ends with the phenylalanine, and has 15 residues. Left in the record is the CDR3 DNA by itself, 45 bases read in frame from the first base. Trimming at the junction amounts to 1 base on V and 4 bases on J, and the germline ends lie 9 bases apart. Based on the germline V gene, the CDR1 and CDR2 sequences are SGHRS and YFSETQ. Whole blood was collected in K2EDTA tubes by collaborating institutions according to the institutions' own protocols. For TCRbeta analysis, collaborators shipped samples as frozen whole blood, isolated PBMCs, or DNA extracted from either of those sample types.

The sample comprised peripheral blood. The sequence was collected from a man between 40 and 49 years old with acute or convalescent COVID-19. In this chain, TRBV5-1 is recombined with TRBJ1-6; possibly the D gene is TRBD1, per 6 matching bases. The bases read TGCGCCAGCAGCTTGTCCAGGGGATATAATTCACCCCTCCACTTT. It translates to CASSLSRGYNSPLHF.